This T cell receptor (beta chain) was captured in a study of blood T cell repertoires in COVID-19. Study-wide background: Sources were T cells, B-cell-depleted T cells, or PBMCs; the material itself was cDNA or gDNA.

V lost 7 bases, J lost 2 bases, and 10 bases stayed unmatched. CDR1 is SGHVS and CDR2 is FQNEAQ in the germline V gene. The CDR3 is made up of 18 amino acids. Per the study methods: Amplified reference gene primers provided the basis for estimating nucleated cell counts. Repertoires were generated with immunoSEQ multiplex PCR, while TCRdb's copy carries only in-frame clones and drops some. Clone size and V and J calls were adopted from that table, with D and trimming inferred from the DNA. The table has approximately 120,000 clones, about three quarters seen once. The sample taken for sequencing was peripheral blood. The chain combines TRBV7-8 with TRBJ2-5; 16 bases match TRBD2. The TCR was taken from a woman in her sixties or seventies with acute or convalescent COVID-19. The CDR3 sequence: CASTSGTSGGARQETQYF. CDR3 in DNA: TGTGCCAGCACCTCCGGGACTAGCGGGGGGGCGAGGCAAGAGACCCAGTACTTC.